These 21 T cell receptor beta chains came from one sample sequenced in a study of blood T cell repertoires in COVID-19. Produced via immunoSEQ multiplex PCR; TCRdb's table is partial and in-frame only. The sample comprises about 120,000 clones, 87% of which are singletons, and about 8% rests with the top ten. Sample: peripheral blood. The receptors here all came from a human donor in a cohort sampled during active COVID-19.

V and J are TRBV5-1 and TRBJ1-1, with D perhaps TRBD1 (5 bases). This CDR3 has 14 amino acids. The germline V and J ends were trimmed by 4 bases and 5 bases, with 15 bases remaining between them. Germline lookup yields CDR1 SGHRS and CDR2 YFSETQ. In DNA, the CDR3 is TGCGCCAGCAGCCGGGAGGGGTCTCGGACTGAAGCTTTCTTT. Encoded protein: CASSREGSRTEAFF.

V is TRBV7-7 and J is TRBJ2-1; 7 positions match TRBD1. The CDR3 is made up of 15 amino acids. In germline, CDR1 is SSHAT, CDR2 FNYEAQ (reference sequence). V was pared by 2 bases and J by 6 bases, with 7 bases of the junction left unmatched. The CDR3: CASSLRQGDTNEQFF. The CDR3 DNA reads TGTGCCAGCAGCTTAAGACAGGGCGACACCAATGAGCAGTTCTTC.

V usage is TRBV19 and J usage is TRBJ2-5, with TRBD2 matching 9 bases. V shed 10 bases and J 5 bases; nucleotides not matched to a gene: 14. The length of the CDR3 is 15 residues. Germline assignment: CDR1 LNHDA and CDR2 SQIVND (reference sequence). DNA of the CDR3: TGTGCCACCGGGGGCGGGGGGGCCAAGTCGGAGACCCAGTACTTC. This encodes CATGGGGAKSETQYF.

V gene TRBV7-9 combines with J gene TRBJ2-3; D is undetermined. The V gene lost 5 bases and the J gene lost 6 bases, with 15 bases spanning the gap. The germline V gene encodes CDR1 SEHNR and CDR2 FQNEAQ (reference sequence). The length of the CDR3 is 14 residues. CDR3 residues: CASSRKPSADTQYF. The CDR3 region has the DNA TGTGCCAGCAGCCGGAAACCTAGTGCTGATACGCAGTATTTT.

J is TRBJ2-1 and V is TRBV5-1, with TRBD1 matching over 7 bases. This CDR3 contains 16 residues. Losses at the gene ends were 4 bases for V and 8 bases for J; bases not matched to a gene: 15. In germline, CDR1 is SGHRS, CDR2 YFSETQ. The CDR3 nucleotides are TGCGCCAGCAGCCCTCCAGGGGGTCAAGGGATGCATGAGCAGTTCTTC. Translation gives CASSPPGGQGMHEQFF.

For the CDR3, the DNA is TGTGCCAGCAGGGGCCTAGACAGGGGATTGAGCTACACCTTC. Translation: CASRGLDRGLSYTF. The V call is TRBV6-5, the J call TRBJ1-2; 8 positions agree with TRBD1. Germline V gene sequence: CDR1 MNHEY, CDR2 SVGAGI. Unmatched junction bases numbered 12, after V lost 6 bases and J lost 9 bases. CDR3 size: 14 residues.

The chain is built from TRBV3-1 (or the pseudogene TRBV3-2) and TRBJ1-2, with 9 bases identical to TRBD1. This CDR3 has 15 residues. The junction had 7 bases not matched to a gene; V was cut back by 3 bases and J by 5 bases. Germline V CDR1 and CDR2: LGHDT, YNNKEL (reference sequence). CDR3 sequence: CASSHSPGTGYGYTF. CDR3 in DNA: TGTGCCAGCAGCCACAGTCCCGGGACAGGGTATGGCTACACCTTC.

CDR3 DNA: TGTGCCAGCAGTTCTGAGCGGGGCTCCGGCAATGAGCAGTTCTTC. The encoded protein is CASSSERGSGNEQFF. This sequence joins TRBV11-3 and TRBJ2-1, with 7 bases that match TRBD2. This CDR3 contains 15 residues. Germline V lookup: CDR1 SGHNT, CDR2 YENEEA. Trimming cost V 6 bases and J 6 bases; bases outside gene matches: 11.

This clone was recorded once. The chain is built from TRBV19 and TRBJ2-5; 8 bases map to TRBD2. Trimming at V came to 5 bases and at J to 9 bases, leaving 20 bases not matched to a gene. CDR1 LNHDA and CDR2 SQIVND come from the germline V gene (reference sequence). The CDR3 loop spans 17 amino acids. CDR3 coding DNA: TGTGCCAGTAGTCGGAGGGGTTCGGAGCGGGAGAGGCCTCCCCAGTACTTC. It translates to CASSRRGSERERPPQYF. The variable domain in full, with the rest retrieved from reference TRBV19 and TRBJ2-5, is DGGITQSPKYLFRKEGQNVTLSCEQNLNHDAMYWYRQDPGQGLRLIYYSQIVNDFQKGDIAEGYSVSREKKESFPLTVTSAQKNPTAFYLCASSRRGSERERPPQYFGPGTRLLVL.

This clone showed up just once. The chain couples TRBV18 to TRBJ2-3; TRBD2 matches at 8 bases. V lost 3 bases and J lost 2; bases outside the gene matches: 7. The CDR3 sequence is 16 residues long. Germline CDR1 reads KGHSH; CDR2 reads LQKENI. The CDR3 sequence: CASSPSLSGDTDTQYF. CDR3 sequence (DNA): TGTGCCAGCTCACCCTCACTTAGCGGGGACACAGATACGCAGTATTTT.

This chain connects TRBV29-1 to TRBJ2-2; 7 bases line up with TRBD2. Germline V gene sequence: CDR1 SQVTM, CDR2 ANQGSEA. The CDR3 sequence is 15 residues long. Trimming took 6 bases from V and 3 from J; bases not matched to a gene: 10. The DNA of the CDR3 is TGCAGCGTAGGAAAGCGGGGATTTGACACCGGGGAGCTGTTTTTT. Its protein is CSVGKRGFDTGELFF.

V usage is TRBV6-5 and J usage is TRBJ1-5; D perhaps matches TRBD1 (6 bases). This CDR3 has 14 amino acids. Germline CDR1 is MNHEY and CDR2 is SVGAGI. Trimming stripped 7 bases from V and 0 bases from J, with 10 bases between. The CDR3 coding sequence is TGTGCCAGCACCGGACAGATTAGCAATCAGCCCCAGCATTTT. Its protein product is CASTGQISNQPQHF.

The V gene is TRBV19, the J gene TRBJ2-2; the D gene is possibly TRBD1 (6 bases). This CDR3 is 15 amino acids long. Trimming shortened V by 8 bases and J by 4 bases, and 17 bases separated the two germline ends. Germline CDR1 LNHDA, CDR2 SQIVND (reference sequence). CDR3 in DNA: TGTGCCAGTCAAAGGGTGGCAGGGGTCACCGGGGAGCTGTTTTTT. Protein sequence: CASQRVAGVTGELFF. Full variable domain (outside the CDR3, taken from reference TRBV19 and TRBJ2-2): DGGITQSPKYLFRKEGQNVTLSCEQNLNHDAMYWYRQDPGQGLRLIYYSQIVNDFQKGDIAEGYSVSREKKESFPLTVTSAQKNPTAFYLCASQRVAGVTGELFFGEGSRLTVL.

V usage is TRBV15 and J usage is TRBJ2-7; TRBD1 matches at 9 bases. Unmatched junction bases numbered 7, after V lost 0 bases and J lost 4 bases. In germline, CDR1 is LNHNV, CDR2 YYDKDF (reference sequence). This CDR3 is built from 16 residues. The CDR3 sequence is CATSRDRTGAAYEQYF. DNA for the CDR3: TGTGCCACCAGCAGAGACCGGACAGGGGCGGCTTACGAGCAGTACTTC.

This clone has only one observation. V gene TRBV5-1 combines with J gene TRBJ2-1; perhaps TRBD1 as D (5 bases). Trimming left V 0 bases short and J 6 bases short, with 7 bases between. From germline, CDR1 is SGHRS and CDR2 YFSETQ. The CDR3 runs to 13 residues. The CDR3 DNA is TGCGCCAGCAGCTTGGACAGGATCAATGAGCAGTTCTTC. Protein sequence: CASSLDRINEQFF.

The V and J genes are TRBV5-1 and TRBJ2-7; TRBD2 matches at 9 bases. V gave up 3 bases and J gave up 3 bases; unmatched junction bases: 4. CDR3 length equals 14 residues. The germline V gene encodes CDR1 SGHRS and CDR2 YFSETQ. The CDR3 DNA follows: TGCGCCAGCAGCTCAACTAGCGGGCGCTACGAGCAGTACTTC. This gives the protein CASSSTSGRYEQYF.

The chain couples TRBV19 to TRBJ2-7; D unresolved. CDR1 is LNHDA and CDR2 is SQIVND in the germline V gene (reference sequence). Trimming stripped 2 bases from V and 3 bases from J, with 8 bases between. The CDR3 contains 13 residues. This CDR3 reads CASSIRSNYEQYF. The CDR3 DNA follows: TGTGCCAGTAGTATAAGATCTAACTACGAGCAGTACTTC.

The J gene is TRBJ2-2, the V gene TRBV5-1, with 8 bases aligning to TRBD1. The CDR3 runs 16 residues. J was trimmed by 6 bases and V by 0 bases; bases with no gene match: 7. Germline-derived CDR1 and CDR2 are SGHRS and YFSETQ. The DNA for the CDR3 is TGCGCCAGCAGCTTGGTTGGACAGGGAGCCCCCGGGGAGCTGTTTTTT. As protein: CASSLVGQGAPGELFF.

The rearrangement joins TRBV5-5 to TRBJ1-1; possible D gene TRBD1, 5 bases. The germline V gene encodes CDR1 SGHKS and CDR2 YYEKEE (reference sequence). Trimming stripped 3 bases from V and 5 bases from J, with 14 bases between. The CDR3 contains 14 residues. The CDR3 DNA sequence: TGTGCCAGCAGCTCTGTGGCAGGGAAAACTGAAGCTTTCTTT. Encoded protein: CASSSVAGKTEAFF.

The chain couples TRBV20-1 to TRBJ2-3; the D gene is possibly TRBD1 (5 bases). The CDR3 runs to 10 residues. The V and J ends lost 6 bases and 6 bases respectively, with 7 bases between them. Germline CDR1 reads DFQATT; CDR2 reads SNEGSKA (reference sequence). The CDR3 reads CSAKGDTQYF. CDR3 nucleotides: TGCAGTGCCAAGGGGGATACGCAGTATTTT.

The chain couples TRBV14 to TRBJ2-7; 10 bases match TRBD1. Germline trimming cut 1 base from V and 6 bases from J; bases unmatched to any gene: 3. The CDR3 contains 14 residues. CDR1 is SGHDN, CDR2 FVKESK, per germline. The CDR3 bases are TGTGCCAGCAGCCAAGGCGGGACAGGGGTCGAGCAGTACTTC. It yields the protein CASSQGGTGVEQYF. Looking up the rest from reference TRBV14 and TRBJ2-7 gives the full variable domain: EAGVTQFPSHSVIEKGQTVTLRCDPISGHDNLYWYRRVMGKEIKFLLHFVKESKQDESGMPNNRFLAERTGGTYSTLKVQPAELEDSGVYFCASSQGGTGVEQYFGPGTRLTVT.